Given below is one T cell receptor beta chain in context. The target antigen is unknown. A multiplex PCR was run with 60 Vbeta primers and 13 Jbeta primers. Repertoires were generated with immunoSEQ multiplex PCR, while TCRdb's copy carries only in-frame clones and drops some. The sample totals some 39,000 clones; its top ten clones hold over 3%. This sample was taken from a study of cytomegalovirus exposure and HLA in healthy donors. Study-level points and caveats: Solely CMV serostatus was available to characterize immune exposure.

The ends were cut back, 3 bases at V and 4 bases at J, with 13 bases in the middle. The germline gives CDR1 SGHDT, CDR2 YYEEEE. This CDR3 has 14 residues. Sequenced material: PBMCs. The receptor was derived from a woman aged 25 to 39 in good health and CMV-seropositive. The gene calls are TRBV5-6 and TRBJ1-1; possibly TRBD1 for D (6 bases). In DNA, the CDR3 is TGTGCCAGCAGCTGGGGGGGCCTCATCACTGAAGCTTTCTTT. Protein: CASSWGGLITEAFF.